This is a list of T cell receptor beta chains from one sample in a study of cytomegalovirus exposure and HLA in healthy donors. Assay: immunoSEQ multiplex PCR; the TCRdb copy retains only in-frame clones and omits some. Of roughly 140,000 clones in the sample, about 79% were seen once. Sequences were obtained from PBMCs. The receptors were gathered from a male donor in good health and CMV-seronegative. Each CDR3 is given with its conserved first and last residue. The order of the fields is clone size, D gene, J gene, V gene, CDR3 protein, CDR3 DNA. The D gene is left open where the match is weak. Only some rows state a clone size, as once, few, many or a class for expanded clones.

- | - | TRBJ1-5 | TRBV2 | CASSDRPKRPQHF | TGTGCCAGCAGTGATCGGCCCAAGCGGCCCCAGCATTTT
- | - | TRBJ1-2 | TRBV5-6 | CASSPGEGYTF | TGTGCCAGCAGTCCAGGTGAAGGCTACACCTTC
- | - | TRBJ2-5 | TRBV5-1 | CASSQDSQETQYF | TGCGCCAGCAGCCAGGACTCACAAGAGACCCAGTACTTC
- | - | TRBJ2-1 | TRBV6-1 | CASSELRDSHNEQFF | TGTGCCAGCAGTGAACTACGGGACTCCCACAATGAGCAGTTCTTC
once | - | TRBJ2-1 | TRBV6-4 | CASSDDPSSGEQFF | TGTGCCAGCAGTGACGACCCAAGTTCGGGTGAGCAGTTCTTC
- | - | TRBJ1-1 | TRBV5-8 | CASGPGGGTNTEAFF | TGTGCCAGCGGCCCCGGGGGGGGAACGAACACTGAAGCTTTCTTT
- | - | TRBJ1-5 | TRBV27 | CASSTGGIQPQHF | TGTGCCAGCTCCACGGGGGGTATTCAGCCCCAGCATTTT
- | - | TRBJ2-1 | TRBV6-1 | CASIEVGHNEQFF | TGTGCCAGCATCGAGGTGGGGCACAATGAGCAGTTCTTC
- | - | TRBJ2-3 | TRBV27 | CASSTLDYTQYF | TGTGCCAGCAGTACGCTGGACTATACGCAGTATTTT
- | - | TRBJ2-7 | TRBV11-2 | CASSLSGAWGEQYF | TGTGCCAGCAGCTTAAGCGGTGCGTGGGGCGAGCAGTACTTC
- | - | TRBJ2-1 | TRBV6-5 | CASSYGRVYNEQFF | TGTGCCAGCAGTTACGGGCGGGTGTACAATGAGCAGTTCTTC
- | TRBD2 | TRBJ2-7 | TRBV7-2 | CASSSGLAGVDEQYF | TGTGCCAGCAGCTCAGGACTAGCGGGAGTAGACGAGCAGTACTTC
- | TRBD2 | TRBJ2-7 | TRBV29-1 | CSAGIPGGRGNYEQYF | TGCAGCGCCGGAATTCCGGGCGGGAGAGGGAACTACGAGCAGTACTTC
- | - | TRBJ2-1 | TRBV27 | CASSFGVSHIYNEQFF | TGTGCCAGCAGTTTTGGAGTGTCGCATATCTACAATGAGCAGTTCTTC
- | TRBD2 | TRBJ2-3 | TRBV7-2 | CASSPGLADIGDTQYF | TGTGCCAGCAGCCCTGGACTAGCGGATATTGGGGATACGCAGTATTTT
- | - | TRBJ2-1 | TRBV19 | CASSLGGSDNEQFF | TGTGCCAGTAGCCTCGGCGGTTCAGACAATGAGCAGTTCTTC
- | TRBD2 | TRBJ2-7 | TRBV6-5 | CASSLGLAYEQYF | TGTGCCAGCAGCCTCGGACTAGCCTACGAGCAGTACTTC
- | - | TRBJ2-7 | TRBV4-1 | CASSHPWTAIYEQYF | TGCGCCAGCAGCCATCCTTGGACAGCTATCTACGAGCAGTACTTC
- | TRBD1 | TRBJ2-7 | TRBV2 | CASNRGKYEQYF | TGTGCCAGCAACAGGGGAAAATACGAGCAGTACTTC
- | TRBD2 | TRBJ2-1 | TRBV5-4 | CASSLGTSGSSEQFF | TGTGCCAGCAGCTTGGGGACTAGCGGGAGTAGTGAGCAGTTCTTC
few | - | TRBJ2-3 | TRBV7-7 | CASSLSGTDTQYF | TGTGCTAGCAGCTTATCGGGCACAGATACGCAGTATTTT
- | - | TRBJ2-3 | TRBV29-1 | CSARRGSPSTTDTQYF | TGCAGCGCCCGTAGGGGGTCTCCTTCTACCACAGATACGCAGTATTTT
- | - | TRBJ2-2 | TRBV7-8 | CASSLWPNTGELFF | TGTGCCAGCAGCCTGTGGCCGAACACCGGGGAGCTGTTTTTT
- | - | TRBJ2-7 | TRBV12-5 | CASGFGTWLYF | TGTGCTAGTGGTTTCGGGACTTGGTTGTACTTC
once | TRBD1 | TRBJ2-2 | TRBV4-1 | CASSQAGGATGELFF | TGCGCCAGCAGCCAAGCAGGGGGTGCCACCGGGGAGCTGTTTTTT
- | TRBD2 | TRBJ2-1 | TRBV9 | CASSPSGRDAEQFF | TGTGCCAGCAGCCCCAGCGGGAGGGACGCTGAGCAGTTCTTC
- | TRBD1 | TRBJ1-4 | TRBV27 | CASSPRDSNEKLFF | TGTGCCAGCAGCCCCCGGGACAGCAATGAAAAACTGTTTTTT
- | - | TRBJ1-2 | TRBV7-2 | CASSPWGGISYGYTF | TGTGCCAGCAGCCCCTGGGGGGGAATCAGCTATGGCTACACCTTC
- | - | TRBJ2-7 | TRBV6-5 | CASSHGRLEQYF | TGTGCCAGCAGTCATGGCCGCCTCGAGCAGTACTTC
- | TRBD2 | TRBJ2-5 | TRBV14 | CASSQDRDPGGKETQYF | TGTGCCAGCAGCCAAGATCGGGACCCGGGGGGAAAAGAGACCCAGTACTTC
- | - | TRBJ2-7 | TRBV6-5 | CASSFYRGAEQYF | TGTGCCAGCAGTTTCTATCGGGGGGCCGAGCAGTACTTC
once | - | TRBJ2-1 | TRBV27 | CASSLSITKAYNEQFF | TGTGCCAGCAGTTTATCGATAACTAAAGCCTACAATGAGCAGTTCTTC
- | TRBD1 | TRBJ2-5 | TRBV2 | CASKQGFQETQYF | TGTGCCAGCAAACAGGGGTTCCAAGAGACCCAGTACTTC
- | - | TRBJ2-7 | TRBV7-2 | CASSSSDSYEQYF | TGTGCCAGCAGCTCCTCGGACAGCTACGAGCAGTACTTC
once | - | TRBJ1-1 | TRBV6-6 | CASSERQDTEAFF | TGTGCCAGCAGTGAGAGACAAGACACTGAAGCTTTCTTT
- | - | TRBJ1-1 | TRBV29-1 | CSVPPLGATEAFF | TGCAGCGTTCCACCTCTGGGGGCAACTGAAGCTTTCTTT
few | - | TRBJ1-1 | TRBV4-1 | CASSQENLDTLEAFF | TGCGCCAGCAGCCAAGAAAACTTGGACACTTTGGAAGCTTTCTTT
- | - | TRBJ2-3 | TRBV21-1 | CASSRTLKERDGTDTQYF | TGTGCCAGCAGCCGAACCCTAAAAGAGCGGGACGGCACAGATACGCAGTATTTT
- | - | TRBJ1-1 | TRBV10-2 | CASTNRAYWKAFF | TGCGCCAGCACGAACAGGGCCTATTGGAAAGCTTTCTTT
- | TRBD1 | TRBJ2-1 | TRBV27 | CASRAGTGLYNEQFF | TGTGCCAGCAGGGCCGGGACAGGACTATACAATGAGCAGTTCTTC
- | - | TRBJ2-5 | TRBV11-2 | CASSSWTMGAQETQYF | TGTGCCAGCAGCTCCTGGACAATGGGGGCACAAGAGACCCAGTACTTC
- | TRBD2 | TRBJ2-3 | TRBV7-9 | CASSLAGGSTDTQYF | TGTGCCAGCAGCCTAGCGGGAGGGAGCACAGATACGCAGTATTTT
- | TRBD2 | TRBJ2-5 | TRBV5-4 | CASSLSASGTGRETQYF | TGTGCCAGCAGCTTGTCTGCCAGCGGGACCGGCAGGGAGACCCAGTACTTC
- | TRBD2 | TRBJ2-1 | TRBV28 | CASLSGGGDEQFF | TGTGCCAGCCTGAGCGGCGGGGGGGATGAGCAGTTCTTC
- | TRBD2 | TRBJ2-1 | TRBV10-3 | CAIRAWTRSSYNEQFF | TGTGCCATCAGAGCCTGGACTAGGAGCTCCTACAATGAGCAGTTCTTC
once | TRBD2 | TRBJ2-3 | TRBV6-6 | CASTPLAGITDTQYF | TGTGCCAGCACCCCTCTAGCGGGTATCACAGATACGCAGTATTTT
- | - | TRBJ2-5 | TRBV6-5 | CASSYSSAGKKTQYF | TGTGCCAGCAGTTACTCTTCGGCAGGGAAAAAGACCCAGTACTTC
- | - | TRBJ2-7 | TRBV5-6 | CASSAVFTEQYF | TGTGCCAGCAGTGCGGTTTTTACGGAGCAGTACTTC
once | - | TRBJ1-3 | TRBV20-1 | CSASLGNTIYF | TGCAGTGCTAGTCTTGGAAACACCATATATTTT
- | - | TRBJ1-4 | TRBV28 | CASSFGGPAEKLFF | TGTGCCAGCAGCTTTGGGGGCCCGGCTGAAAAACTGTTTTTT
- | TRBD1 | TRBJ2-1 | TRBV9 | CATSPGQGDNEQFF | TGTGCCACTTCACCGGGACAGGGGGACAATGAGCAGTTCTTC
- | TRBD2 | TRBJ2-3 | TRBV19 | CASSILAGLEDTQYF | TGTGCCAGTAGTATATTAGCGGGTCTTGAGGATACGCAGTATTTT
- | TRBD2 | TRBJ2-1 | TRBV15 | CATSRYIAGASYNEQFF | TGTGCCACCAGCAGGTACATAGCGGGAGCGTCCTACAATGAGCAGTTCTTC
- | TRBD2 | TRBJ2-4 | TRBV19 | CASSIGGRSAKNIQYF | TGTGCCAGTAGTATCGGCGGGAGAAGTGCCAAAAACATTCAGTACTTC